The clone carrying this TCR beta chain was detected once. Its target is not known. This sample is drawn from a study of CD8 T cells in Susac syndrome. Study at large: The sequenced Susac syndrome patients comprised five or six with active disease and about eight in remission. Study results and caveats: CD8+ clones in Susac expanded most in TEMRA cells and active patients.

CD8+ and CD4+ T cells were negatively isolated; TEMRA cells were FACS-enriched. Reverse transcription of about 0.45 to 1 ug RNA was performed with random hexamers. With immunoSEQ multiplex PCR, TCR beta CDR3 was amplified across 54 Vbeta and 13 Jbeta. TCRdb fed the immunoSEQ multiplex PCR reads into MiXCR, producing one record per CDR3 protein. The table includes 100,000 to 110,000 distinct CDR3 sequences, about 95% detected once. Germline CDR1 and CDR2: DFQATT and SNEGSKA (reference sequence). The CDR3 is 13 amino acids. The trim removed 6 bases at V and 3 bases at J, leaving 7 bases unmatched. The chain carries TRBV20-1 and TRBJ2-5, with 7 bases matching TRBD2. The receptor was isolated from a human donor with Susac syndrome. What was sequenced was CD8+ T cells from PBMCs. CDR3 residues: CSAARLAEETQYF. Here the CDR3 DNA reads TGCAGTGCCGCCCGACTAGCAGAAGAGACCCAGTACTTC.